The 19 T cell receptor beta chains reported below all come from one sample, sequenced in a study of human CD4 T cells and Enterobacteriaceae. Memory CD4+ T cells were sorted as all CD4+ cells except CD45RA+CCR7+CD95- naive cells, over 95% pure. The protocol was immunoSEQ multiplex PCR, while the TCRdb copy is restricted to in-frame clones and leaves out a portion. Of roughly 30,000 clones listed, 70% to 85% were seen once; the top ten hold around 1.5%. Sequencing input: memory CD4+ T cells from blood. These receptors all stem from a human donor in good health.

The rearrangement links TRBV7-6 to TRBJ1-1, with unresolved D. V was pared by 4 bases and J by 6 bases, with 15 bases between. Germline CDR1 SGHVS, CDR2 FNYEAQ. The CDR3 consists of 14 residues. The CDR3 here is CASSSGQEESEAFF. The CDR3 coding sequence is TGTGCCAGCAGCTCGGGCCAAGAGGAGTCTGAAGCTTTCTTT.

The chain links TRBV21-1 to TRBJ2-7. TRBV21-1 is a known pseudogene. The CDR3 spans 10 residues. In nucleotides, the CDR3 is TGTGCCAGCAGACGTTACGAGCAGTACTTC. Amino acid sequence: CASRRYEQYF.

The V call is TRBV20-1, the J call TRBJ1-1, with a possible D match to TRBD1 (5 bases). Germline V CDR1 and CDR2: DFQATT, SNEGSKA (reference sequence). The CDR3 runs 10 residues. The ends were cut back, 5 bases at V and 8 bases at J, with 9 bases in the middle. CDR3 amino acids: CSAGPGEAFF. The CDR3 coding sequence is TGCAGTGCTGGACCAGGGGAAGCTTTCTTT.

The rearrangement links TRBV7-9 to TRBJ1-4; D possibly corresponds to TRBD1 (5 bases). The CDR3 is 16 residues long. The germline CDR1 and CDR2 sequences are SEHNR and FQNEAQ (reference sequence). With 1 base removed from V and 8 bases from J, the gap between germline ends came to 17 bases. The CDR3 reads CASSLGAGRGEEKLFF. CDR3 nucleotides: TGTGCCAGCAGCTTAGGAGCGGGGAGGGGAGAGGAAAAACTGTTTTTT.

This clone has just a few counts. V usage is TRBV6-6 and J usage is TRBJ2-1; 11 nucleotides line up with TRBD2. The CDR3 consists of 16 residues. Trimming took 6 bases from V and 4 from J; bases not matched to a gene: 8. Per the germline V gene, CDR1 is MNHNY and CDR2 is SVGAGI (reference sequence). The chain's CDR3 is CASRTALAGGYNEQFF. CDR3 DNA sequence: TGTGCCAGCAGAACAGCCCTAGCGGGGGGTTACAATGAGCAGTTCTTC.

CDR3 region: CASTVASGTFTSYNEQFF. The CDR3 coding sequence is TGTGCCAGCACCGTGGCTAGCGGAACCTTTACCTCCTACAATGAGCAGTTCTTC. The rearrangement links TRBV7-9 to TRBJ2-1; 7 nucleotides line up with TRBD2. J lost 0 bases, V lost 7 bases, and 15 bases had no gene match. This CDR3 is 18 amino acids long. In germline, CDR1 is SEHNR, CDR2 FQNEAQ (reference sequence).

The CDR3 reads CASSLGNTNTGELFF. The CDR3 nucleotides are TGCGCCAGCAGCTTGGGAAATACGAACACCGGGGAGCTGTTTTTT. The V call is TRBV5-1, the J call TRBJ2-2; D call uncertain. Germline values: CDR1 SGHRS, CDR2 YFSETQ. The CDR3 has 15 residues. V gave up 0 bases and J gave up 0 bases, with 6 bases separating them.

This chain joins TRBV29-1 and TRBJ1-2; D ambiguous. This CDR3 comprises 12 residues. The ends were cut back, 5 bases at V and 4 bases at J, with 11 bases in the middle. CDR1 and CDR2 from the germline V gene are SQVTM and ANQGSEA. The CDR3 reads CSVPLSGYGYTF. In DNA form, the CDR3 reads TGCAGCGTTCCATTGTCCGGCTATGGCTACACCTTC.

As for this clone: One end of the junction fails to match germline, which may point to a read error. V gene TRBV9 combines with J gene TRBJ2-1, with 14 bases lining up with TRBD2. The germline V gene encodes CDR1 SGDLS and CDR2 YYNGEE. This CDR3 spans 15 amino acids. CDR3 loop: CASSSGLAGGNERFF. In DNA, the CDR3 is TGTGCCAGCAGCTCCGGACTAGCGGGAGGCAATGAGCGGTTCTTC.

This chain uses TRBV5-1 with TRBJ2-7, with TRBD1 identical over 8 bases. With V trimmed by 3 bases and J by 2 bases, 7 bases remained unmatched. The CDR3 length is 15 residues. Germline lookup yields CDR1 SGHRS and CDR2 YFSETQ. The chain's CDR3 is CASSWTGSRTYEQYF. DNA of the CDR3: TGCGCCAGCAGCTGGACAGGGAGCAGAACCTACGAGCAGTACTTC.

The chain joins TRBV19 to TRBJ2-1; D gene ambiguous. The germline gives CDR1 LNHDA, CDR2 SQIVND (reference sequence). This CDR3 spans 17 amino acids. Trimming left V 3 bases short and J 0 bases short, with 15 bases between. This chain's CDR3 is CASSIGSAKSSYNEQFF. In DNA form, the CDR3 reads TGTGCCAGTAGTATCGGAAGCGCTAAAAGCTCCTACAATGAGCAGTTCTTC.

Concerning this clone: Different DNA sequences within this sample yield the same CDR3. J is TRBJ2-5 and V is TRBV5-1; no clear D gene. The germline CDR1 and CDR2 sequences are SGHRS and YFSETQ. V was clipped by 4 bases and J by 5 bases, with 6 bases between them. The CDR3 runs to 11 residues. The CDR3 reads CASSPDETQYF. The CDR3 DNA reads as TGCGCCAGCAGCCCGGATGAGACCCAGTACTTC.

V gene TRBV15 combines with J gene TRBJ1-2; 11 positions agree with TRBD1. The germline CDR1 and CDR2 sequences are LNHNV and YYDKDF (reference sequence). The CDR3 runs to 15 residues. J was trimmed by 10 bases and V by 1 base; bases with no gene match: 8. CDR3 nucleotide sequence: TGTGCCACCAGCAGAGCGCGGACAGGGGGCGTTGACTACACCTTC. Translating gives CATSRARTGGVDYTF.

This rearrangement joins TRBV11-1 to TRBJ2-5; possible D gene TRBD1, 6 bases. The CDR3 runs to 13 residues. Germline V gene sequence: CDR1 SGHAT, CDR2 FQDESV (reference sequence). V was cut by 5 bases and J by 5 bases, with 12 bases left in between. CDR3 sequence: CASSINRAETQYF. In nucleotides, the CDR3 is TGTGCCAGCAGCATAAACAGGGCCGAGACCCAGTACTTC.

This chain joins TRBV13 and TRBJ2-1, with 10 bases matching TRBD2. The V and J ends lost 5 bases and 2 bases, in that order; junction bases with no gene match: 3. The V gene's germline CDR1 is PRHDT and CDR2 FYEKMQ (reference sequence). This CDR3 comprises 15 residues. In DNA, the CDR3 is TGTGCCAGCAGCAGAAGCGGGAGGGCCTACAATGAGCAGTTCTTC. Its protein is CASSRSGRAYNEQFF.

The chain employs TRBV4-2 and TRBJ2-1, with TRBD2 matching over 14 bases. This CDR3 has 15 residues. The V gene end was trimmed by 10 bases and the J gene end by 8 bases; junction bases not matched to a gene: 10. Germline CDR1 is LGHNA and CDR2 is YNFKEQ. Here the CDR3 DNA reads TGTGCCACCCGCACCGGGACTAGCGGGAGTCATGAGCAGTTCTTC. It is translated as CATRTGTSGSHEQFF.

This chain connects TRBV15 to TRBJ2-7, with 15 bases aligning to TRBD2. Looked up from germline, CDR1 is LNHNV and CDR2 is YYDKDF (reference sequence). CDR3 length: 16 amino acids. With V trimmed by 1 base and J by 5 bases, 3 bases remained unmatched. The CDR3 region is CATSRAGLAGGHEQYF. Written as DNA, the CDR3 is TGTGCCACCAGCAGAGCGGGACTAGCGGGAGGACACGAGCAGTACTTC.

J is TRBJ2-2 and V is TRBV7-9; weak D call: TRBD1 (6 bases). Germline assignment: CDR1 SEHNR and CDR2 FQNEAQ (reference sequence). This CDR3 contains 16 residues. Trimming shortened V by 3 bases and J by 6 bases, and 17 bases separated the two germline ends. This CDR3 is CASSLDQGKGAGELFF. In DNA form, the CDR3 reads TGTGCCAGCAGCTTGGATCAGGGAAAGGGGGCCGGGGAGCTGTTTTTT.

This chain joins TRBV19 and TRBJ2-1, with no clear D. Trimming shortened V by 10 bases and J by 5 bases, and 21 bases separated the two germline ends. The CDR3 sequence is 15 residues long. CDR1 is LNHDA, CDR2 SQIVND, per germline (reference sequence). CDR3 sequence: CATRPYPVNHNEQFF. For the CDR3, the DNA is TGTGCCACCAGACCTTACCCAGTAAACCACAATGAGCAGTTCTTC.